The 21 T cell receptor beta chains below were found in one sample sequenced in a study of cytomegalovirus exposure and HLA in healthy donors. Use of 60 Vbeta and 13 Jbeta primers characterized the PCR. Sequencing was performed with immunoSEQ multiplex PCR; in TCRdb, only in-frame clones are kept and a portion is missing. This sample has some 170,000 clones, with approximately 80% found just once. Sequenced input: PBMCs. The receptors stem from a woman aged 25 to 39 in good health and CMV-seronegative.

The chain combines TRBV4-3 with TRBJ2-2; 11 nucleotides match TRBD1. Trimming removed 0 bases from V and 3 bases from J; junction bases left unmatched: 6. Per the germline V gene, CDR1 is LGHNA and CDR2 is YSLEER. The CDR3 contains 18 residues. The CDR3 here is CASSQDLQGQGDTGELFF. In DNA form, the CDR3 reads TGCGCCAGCAGCCAAGATCTCCAGGGACAGGGGGACACCGGGGAGCTGTTTTTT.

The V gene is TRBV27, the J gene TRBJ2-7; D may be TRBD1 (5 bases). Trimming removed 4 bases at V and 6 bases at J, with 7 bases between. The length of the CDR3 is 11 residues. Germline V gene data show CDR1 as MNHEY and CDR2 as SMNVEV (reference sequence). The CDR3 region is CASSWGGEQYF. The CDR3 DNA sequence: TGTGCCAGCAGTTGGGGCGGCGAGCAGTACTTC.

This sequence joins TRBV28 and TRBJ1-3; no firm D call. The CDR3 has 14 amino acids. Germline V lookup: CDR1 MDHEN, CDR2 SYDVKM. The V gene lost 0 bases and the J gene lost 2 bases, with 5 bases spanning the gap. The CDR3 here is CASSLWEAGNTIYF. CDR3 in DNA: TGTGCCAGCAGTTTATGGGAGGCTGGAAACACCATATATTTT. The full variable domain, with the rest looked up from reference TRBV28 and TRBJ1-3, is DVKVTQSSRYLVKRTGEKVFLECVQDMDHENMFWYRQDPGLGLRLIYFSYDVKMKEKGDIPEGYSVSREKKERFSLILESASTNQTSMYLCASSLWEAGNTIYFGEGSWLTVV.

The CDR3 bases are TGTGCCAGCAGCTTCGTCCCTAGCGGGTACGAGCAGTACTTC. Translated, it gives CASSFVPSGYEQYF. The V and J genes are TRBV11-1 and TRBJ2-7, with TRBD2 matching over 8 bases. The CDR3 covers 14 residues. Germline loops: CDR1 SGHAT, CDR2 FQDESV (reference sequence). The V and J ends lost 3 bases and 4 bases, in that order; junction bases with no gene match: 5.

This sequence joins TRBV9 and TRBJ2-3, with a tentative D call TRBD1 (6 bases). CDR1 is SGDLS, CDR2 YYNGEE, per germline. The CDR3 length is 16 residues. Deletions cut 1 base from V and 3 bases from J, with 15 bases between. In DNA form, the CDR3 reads TGTGCCAGCAGCGTACAAACAGGGAATCCAACAGATACGCAGTATTTT. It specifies CASSVQTGNPTDTQYF.

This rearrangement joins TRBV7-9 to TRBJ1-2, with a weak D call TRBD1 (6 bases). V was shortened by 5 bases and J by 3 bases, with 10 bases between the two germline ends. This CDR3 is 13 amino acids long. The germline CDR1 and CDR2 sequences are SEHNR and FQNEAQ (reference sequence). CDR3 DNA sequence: TGTGCCAGCAGCCTCGGACAGTACTATGGCTACACCTTC. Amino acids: CASSLGQYYGYTF. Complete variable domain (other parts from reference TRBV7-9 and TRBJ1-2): DTGVSQNPRHKITKRGQNVTFRCDPISEHNRLYWYRQTLGQGPEFLTYFQNEAQLEKSRLLSDRFSAERPKGSFSTLEIQRTEQGDSAMYLCASSLGQYYGYTFGSGTRLTVV.

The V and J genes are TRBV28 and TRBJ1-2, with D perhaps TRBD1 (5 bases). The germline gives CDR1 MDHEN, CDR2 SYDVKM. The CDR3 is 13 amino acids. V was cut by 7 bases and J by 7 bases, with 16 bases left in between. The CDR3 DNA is TGTGCCAGCAATTCCCTTCGGGGGGGTGGCTACACCTTC. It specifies CASNSLRGGGYTF.

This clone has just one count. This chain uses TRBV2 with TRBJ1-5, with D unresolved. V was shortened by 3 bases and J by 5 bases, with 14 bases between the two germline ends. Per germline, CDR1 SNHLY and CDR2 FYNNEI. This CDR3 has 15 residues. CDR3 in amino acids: CASSENRGRYQPQHF. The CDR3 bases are TGTGCCAGCAGTGAGAACCGGGGAAGGTATCAGCCCCAGCATTTT. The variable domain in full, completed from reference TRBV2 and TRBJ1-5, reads EPEVTQTPSHQVTQMGQEVILRCVPISNHLYFYWYRQILGQKVEFLVSFYNNEISEKSEIFDDQFSVERPDGSNFTLKIRSTKLEDSAMYFCASSENRGRYQPQHFGDGTRLSIL.

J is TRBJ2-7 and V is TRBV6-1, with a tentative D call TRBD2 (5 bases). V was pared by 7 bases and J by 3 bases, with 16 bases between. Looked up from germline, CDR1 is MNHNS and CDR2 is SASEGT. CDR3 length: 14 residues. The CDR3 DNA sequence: TGTGCCAGCAACAGCGGCAGGCCACTCTACGAGCAGTACTTC. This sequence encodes CASNSGRPLYEQYF.

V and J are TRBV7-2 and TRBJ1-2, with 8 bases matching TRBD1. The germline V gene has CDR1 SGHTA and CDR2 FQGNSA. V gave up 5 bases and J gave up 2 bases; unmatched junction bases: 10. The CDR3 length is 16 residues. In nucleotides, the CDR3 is TGTGCCAGCAGCCCAAAAGGGACAGGTTCAAACTATGGCTACACCTTC. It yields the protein CASSPKGTGSNYGYTF. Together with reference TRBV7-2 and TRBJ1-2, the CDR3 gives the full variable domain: GAGVSQSPSNKVTEKGKDVELRCDPISGHTALYWYRQSLGQGLEFLIYFQGNSAPDKSGLPSDRFSAERTGGSVSTLTIQRTQQEDSAVYLCASSPKGTGSNYGYTFGSGTRLTVV.

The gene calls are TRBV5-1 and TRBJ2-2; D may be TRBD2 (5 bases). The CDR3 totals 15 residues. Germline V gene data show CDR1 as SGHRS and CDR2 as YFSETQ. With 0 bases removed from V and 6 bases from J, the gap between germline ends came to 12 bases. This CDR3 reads CASSLALAQAGELFF. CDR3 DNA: TGCGCCAGCAGCTTGGCGCTAGCCCAGGCCGGGGAGCTGTTTTTT.

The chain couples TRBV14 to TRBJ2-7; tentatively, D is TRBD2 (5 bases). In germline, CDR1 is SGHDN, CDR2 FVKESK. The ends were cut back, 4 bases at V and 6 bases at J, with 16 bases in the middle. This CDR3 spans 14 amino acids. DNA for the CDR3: TGTGCCAGCAGCCTAGTAACAGCGGTTGGCGAGCAGTACTTC. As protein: CASSLVTAVGEQYF.

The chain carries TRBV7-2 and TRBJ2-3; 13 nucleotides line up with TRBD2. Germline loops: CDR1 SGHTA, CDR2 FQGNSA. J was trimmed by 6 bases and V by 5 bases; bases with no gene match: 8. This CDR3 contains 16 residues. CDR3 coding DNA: TGTGCCAGCAGCCCGCAACTAGCGGGGGGGGCCGATACGCAGTATTTT. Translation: CASSPQLAGGADTQYF.

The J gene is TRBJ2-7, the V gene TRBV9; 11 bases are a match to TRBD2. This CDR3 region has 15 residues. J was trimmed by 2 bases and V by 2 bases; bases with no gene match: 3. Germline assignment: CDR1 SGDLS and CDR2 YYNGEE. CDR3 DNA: TGTGCCAGCAGCGTGCTAGCGGGAGGTGCCTACGAGCAGTACTTC. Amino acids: CASSVLAGGAYEQYF.

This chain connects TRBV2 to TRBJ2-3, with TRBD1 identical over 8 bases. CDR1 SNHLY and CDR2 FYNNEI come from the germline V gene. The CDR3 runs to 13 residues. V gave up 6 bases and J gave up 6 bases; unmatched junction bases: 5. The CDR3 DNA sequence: TGTGCCAGCAGCTCCGACAGGGGTGATACGCAGTATTTT. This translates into CASSSDRGDTQYF.

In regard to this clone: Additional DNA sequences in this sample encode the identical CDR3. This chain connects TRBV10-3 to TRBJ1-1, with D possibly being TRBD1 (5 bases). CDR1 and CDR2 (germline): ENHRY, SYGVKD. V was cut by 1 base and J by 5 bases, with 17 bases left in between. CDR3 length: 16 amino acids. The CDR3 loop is CAISEYQGTRNTEAFF. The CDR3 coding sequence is TGTGCCATCAGTGAGTACCAGGGAACACGTAATACTGAAGCTTTCTTT.

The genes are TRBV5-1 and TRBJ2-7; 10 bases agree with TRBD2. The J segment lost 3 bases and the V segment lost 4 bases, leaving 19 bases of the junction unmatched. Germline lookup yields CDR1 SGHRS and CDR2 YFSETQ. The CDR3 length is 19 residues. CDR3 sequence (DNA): TGCGCCAGCAGCCCTGGCCTTGGTCTAGCGGGGGAGTCCCACTACGAGCAGTACTTC. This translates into CASSPGLGLAGESHYEQYF.

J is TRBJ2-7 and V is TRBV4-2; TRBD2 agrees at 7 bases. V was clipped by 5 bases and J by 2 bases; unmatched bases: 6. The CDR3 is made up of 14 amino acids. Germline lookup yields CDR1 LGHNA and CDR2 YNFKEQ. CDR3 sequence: CASSAGEVTYEQYF. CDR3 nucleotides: TGTGCCAGCAGCGCGGGGGAGGTTACCTACGAGCAGTACTTC.

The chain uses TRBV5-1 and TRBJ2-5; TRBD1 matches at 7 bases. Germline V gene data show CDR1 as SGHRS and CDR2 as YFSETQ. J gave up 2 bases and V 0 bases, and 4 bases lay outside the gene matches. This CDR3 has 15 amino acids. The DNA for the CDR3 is TGCGCCAGCAGCTTGGGGGGACAGACTCAAGAGACCCAGTACTTC. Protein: CASSLGGQTQETQYF.

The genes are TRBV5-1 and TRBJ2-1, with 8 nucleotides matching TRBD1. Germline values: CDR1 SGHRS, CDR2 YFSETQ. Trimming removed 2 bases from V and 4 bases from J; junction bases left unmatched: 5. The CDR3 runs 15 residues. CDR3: CASSFPGQEYNEQFF. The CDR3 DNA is TGCGCCAGCAGCTTCCCGGGACAGGAGTACAATGAGCAGTTCTTC.

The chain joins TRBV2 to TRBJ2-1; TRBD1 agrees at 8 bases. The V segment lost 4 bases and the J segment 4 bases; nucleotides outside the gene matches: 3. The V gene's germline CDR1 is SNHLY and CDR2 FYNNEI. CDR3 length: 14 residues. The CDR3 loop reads CASSGTGRYNEQFF. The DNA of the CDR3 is TGTGCCAGCAGTGGGACAGGGCGTTACAATGAGCAGTTCTTC.